The rows below give T cell receptor beta chains drawn from one sample of a study of sequential checkpoint blockade in melanoma. The protocol was immunoSEQ multiplex PCR, while the TCRdb copy is restricted to in-frame clones and leaves out a portion. The sample has 5,300 or so clones; under 25% are singletons. The sequenced sample was tumor tissue (inferred from file names), obtained from a patient given nivolumab and ipilimumab in sequence. The receptors shown here come from a human donor with melanoma. The CDR3 runs from the conserved cysteine through the conserved F or W. D genes are given only for firm matches. Size tells how often a clone was seen, or its class if it is expanded.

abundance	j_gene	d_gene	v_gene	CDR3aa	CDR3nt
medium-sized	TRBJ2-1	.	TRBV6-8	CASSTYSYNEQFF	TGTGCCAGCAGCACCTACTCCTACAATGAGCAGTTCTTC